Listed below are T cell receptor beta chains from one sample, sequenced in a study of siplizumab effects on memory and regulatory T cells. TCRdb's table, derived via immunoSEQ multiplex PCR, lists solely in-frame clones and lacks some. Among about 50,000 clones, 95% to 98% were seen once, and the ten largest hold 0.55% to 0.65%. Input material: naive CD4+ T cells sorted from blood. These TCRs come from a human donor in good health. Each CDR3 is given with its conserved first and last residue. The order of the fields is J gene, clone size, CDR3 length, V gene, D gene, CDR3 protein, CDR3 DNA. The D gene is left open where the match is weak. Where a row states a size, it is once, few, many or the class of an expanded clone; other rows omit it.

J: TRBJ2-7
size: -
length: 14
V: TRBV5-4
D: TRBD1
CDR3: CASSSMDRGIEQYF
DNA: TGTGCCAGCAGCTCGATGGACAGGGGGATCGAGCAGTACTTC

J: TRBJ1-2
size: -
length: 14
V: TRBV7-2
D: -
CDR3: CASSLEARGYGYTF
DNA: TGTGCCAGCAGCTTAGAGGCCAGAGGCTATGGCTACACCTTC

J: TRBJ2-5
size: -
length: 15
V: TRBV7-7
D: -
CDR3: CASSLRADQQETQYF
DNA: TGTGCTAGCAGCCTCCGTGCGGACCAACAAGAGACCCAGTACTTC

J: TRBJ2-5
size: once
length: 15
V: TRBV7-8
D: TRBD1
CDR3: CASSLERDRVETQYF
DNA: TGTGCCAGCAGCTTAGAGCGGGACAGGGTAGAGACCCAGTACTTC

J: TRBJ2-3
size: -
length: 14
V: TRBV19
D: -
CDR3: CASSTQGSSDTQYF
DNA: TGTGCCAGTAGTACCCAGGGGTCGTCAGATACGCAGTATTTT

J: TRBJ2-7
size: -
length: 14
V: TRBV6-1
D: -
CDR3: CASSFTRTAYEQYF
DNA: TGTGCCAGCAGTTTTACCAGGACAGCCTACGAGCAGTACTTC

J: TRBJ2-3
size: once
length: 11
V: TRBV5-4
D: -
CDR3: CASSFTNTQYF
DNA: TGTGCCAGCAGCTTTACGAATACGCAGTATTTT

J: TRBJ2-5
size: -
length: 15
V: TRBV5-8
D: -
CDR3: CASSSGLVNQETQYF
DNA: TGTGCCAGCAGCAGCGGACTCGTAAACCAAGAGACCCAGTACTTC

J: TRBJ2-4
size: -
length: 12
V: TRBV7-9
D: TRBD1
CDR3: CASSLGGSIQYF
DNA: TGTGCCAGCAGCCTAGGGGGCAGCATTCAGTACTTC

J: TRBJ2-1
size: -
length: 17
V: TRBV28
D: -
CDR3: CASTAPRGTRDYNEQFF
DNA: TGTGCCAGCACCGCCCCGAGAGGGACCAGGGACTACAATGAGCAGTTCTTC

J: TRBJ1-1
size: -
length: 13
V: TRBV7-7
D: -
CDR3: CASSLQRNTEAFF
DNA: TGTGCTAGCAGCTTACAGAGGAACACTGAAGCTTTCTTT

J: TRBJ2-5
size: -
length: 15
V: TRBV27
D: TRBD2
CDR3: CARDWGLGDQETQYF
DNA: TGTGCCAGAGACTGGGGACTAGGCGATCAAGAGACCCAGTACTTC

J: TRBJ1-2
size: -
length: 16
V: TRBV4-2
D: TRBD1
CDR3: CASSQAPRGRFYGYTF
DNA: TGTGCCAGCAGCCAAGCCCCCAGGGGGCGGTTCTATGGCTACACCTTC

J: TRBJ2-3
size: -
length: 15
V: TRBV27
D: -
CDR3: CASSFRLGGTDTQYF
DNA: TGTGCCAGCAGTTTTCGTCTAGGGGGCACAGATACGCAGTATTTT

J: TRBJ2-6
size: -
length: 16
V: TRBV27
D: -
CDR3: CASSLLRRAGANVLTF
DNA: TGTGCCAGCAGTTTATTAAGGAGAGCTGGGGCCAACGTCCTGACTTTC

J: TRBJ2-7
size: -
length: 15
V: TRBV21-1
D: -
CDR3: CASSKVRTPSYEQYF
DNA: TGTGCCAGCAGCAAAGTAAGGACACCCTCCTACGAGCAGTACTTC

J: TRBJ1-2
size: -
length: 14
V: TRBV6-1
D: -
CDR3: CASSRRTADYGYTF
DNA: TGTGCCAGCAGTCGTCGGACGGCAGACTATGGCTACACCTTC

J: TRBJ1-5
size: -
length: 16
V: TRBV6-1
D: TRBD1
CDR3: CASSVNGQGLYQPQHF
DNA: TGTGCCAGCAGTGTTAACGGACAGGGTTTGTACCAGCCCCAGCATTTT

J: TRBJ2-1
size: -
length: 14
V: TRBV18
D: -
CDR3: CASSLRTPDNEQFF
DNA: TGTGCCAGCTCACTCAGGACTCCGGACAATGAGCAGTTCTTC

J: TRBJ2-7
size: -
length: 16
V: TRBV9
D: TRBD2
CDR3: CASSVGPSGSSYEQYF
DNA: TGTGCCAGCAGCGTAGGTCCTAGCGGGAGCTCCTACGAGCAGTACTTC

J: TRBJ2-1
size: -
length: 15
V: TRBV9
D: TRBD2
CDR3: CASSVEGTKNNEQFF
DNA: TGTGCCAGCAGCGTAGAAGGGACTAAAAACAATGAGCAGTTCTTC

J: TRBJ1-3
size: -
length: 13
V: TRBV18
D: -
CDR3: CASSQGSGNTIYF
DNA: TGTGCCAGCTCGCAGGGGTCTGGAAACACCATATATTTT

J: TRBJ1-2
size: -
length: 14
V: TRBV28
D: TRBD1
CDR3: CASSLDRDRYGYTF
DNA: TGTGCCAGCAGCTTGGACAGGGACCGCTATGGCTACACCTTC

J: TRBJ2-1
size: -
length: 13
V: TRBV30
D: TRBD2
CDR3: CAWSHSGRHEQFF
DNA: TGTGCCTGGAGTCACAGCGGGAGGCATGAGCAGTTCTTC

J: TRBJ1-3
size: -
length: 14
V: TRBV14
D: TRBD1
CDR3: CASSRNRGGNTIYF
DNA: TGTGCCAGCAGCAGAAACAGGGGCGGAAACACCATATATTTT

J: TRBJ2-3
size: -
length: 11
V: TRBV20-1
D: -
CDR3: CSAAPGDTQYF
DNA: TGCAGTGCCGCCCCGGGGGATACGCAGTATTTT